Listed below are T cell receptor beta chains from one sample, sequenced in a study of blood T cell repertoires in COVID-19. Produced via immunoSEQ multiplex PCR; TCRdb's table is partial and in-frame only. The sample has a few hundred thousand clones, about 88% seen once. Sequenced: peripheral blood. The source is a woman younger than 45 with COVID-19, enrolled during active disease. The CDR3 runs from the conserved cysteine through the conserved F or W. D genes are given only for firm matches. Where a row states a size, it is once, few, many or the class of an expanded clone; other rows omit it.

DNA: TGTGCCAGCAGCGTAGTATCGCAGAATTCACCCCTCCACTTT; CDR3: CASSVVSQNSPLHF; V: TRBV9; D: -; J: TRBJ1-6; size: -
DNA: TGTGCCAGCTCACCTCCTAGCGGCTCCTACAATGAGCAGTTCTTC; CDR3: CASSPPSGSYNEQFF; V: TRBV18; D: TRBD2; J: TRBJ2-1; size: -
DNA: TGTGCCAGCAGCTCCTGGGGCAGGGGCGAGCAGTACTTC; CDR3: CASSSWGRGEQYF; V: TRBV5-6; D: -; J: TRBJ2-7; size: -
DNA: TGTGCCAGCAGCCCGGGACAGATGTTTGGAAAACTGTTTTTT; CDR3: CASSPGQMFGKLFF; V: TRBV7-9; D: TRBD1; J: TRBJ1-4; size: -
DNA: TGTGCCAGCAAGTCTAGCCACGGCGGGGAGCTGTTTTTT; CDR3: CASKSSHGGELFF; V: TRBV7-2; D: -; J: TRBJ2-2; size: -
DNA: TGTGCCAGCAGCGACTACAGGGGAAGGACAGATACGCAGTATTTT; CDR3: CASSDYRGRTDTQYF; V: TRBV7-2; D: TRBD1; J: TRBJ2-3; size: -
DNA: TGTGCCAGCAGCTTCGCTATTTCAGGGGGTTTAGGGGAGACCCAGTACTTC; CDR3: CASSFAISGGLGETQYF; V: TRBV11-2; D: TRBD1; J: TRBJ2-5; size: -
DNA: TGTGCCAGTAGTGCAACAGGGGAAGGCTACACCTTC; CDR3: CASSATGEGYTF; V: TRBV19; D: TRBD1; J: TRBJ1-2; size: -
DNA: TGTGCCAGCAGCGACTTATACGAGCAGTACTTC; CDR3: CASSDLYEQYF; V: TRBV11-2; D: -; J: TRBJ2-7; size: -
DNA: TGTGCCAGCAGCCCACAGGCTATCACCGGGGAGCTGTTTTTT; CDR3: CASSPQAITGELFF; V: TRBV7-3; D: -; J: TRBJ2-2; size: -
DNA: TGTGCCAGCAGATCGAGCGGGAGCAGCACAGATACGCAGTATTTT; CDR3: CASRSSGSSTDTQYF; V: TRBV5-4; D: TRBD2; J: TRBJ2-3; size: once
DNA: TGTGCCTGGAGGGGTCAGGGGATGAATCAGCCCCAGCATTTT; CDR3: CAWRGQGMNQPQHF; V: TRBV30; D: -; J: TRBJ1-5; size: few
DNA: TGTGCCAGCAGGCTGACTAGCGGGACATACAATGAGCAGTTCTTC; CDR3: CASRLTSGTYNEQFF; V: TRBV7-2; D: TRBD2; J: TRBJ2-1; size: once